The rows below give T cell receptor beta chains drawn from one sample of a study of CD8+CD57+ T cells in acquired aplastic anemia. TCRdb re-derived calls from the reads in MiXCR, one entry per CDR3 protein. The repertoire holds about 210,000 distinct CDR3 sequences, approximately 35% seen once, with around 1.1% in the top ten. The sequencing sample was made of sorted CD4+, CD8+, or CD8+CD57+ T cells (not recorded which) from PBMCs. The receptors come from a human donor in good health, serving as a control. Both conserved end residues are part of each CDR3. A D gene is named only where the DNA matches it firmly. Clone size is shown for a subset of rows, as once, few, many or a class of expanded clone.

d_call j_call cdr3_length v_call clone_size cdr3_aa cdr3_nt
NA TRBJ1-5 14 TRBV5-5 once CASRGKGTNQPQHF TGTGCCAGCAGAGGTAAGGGAACGAATCAGCCCCAGCATTTT
TRBD1 TRBJ2-7 15 TRBV5-5 few CASSDARGRVYEQYF TGTGCCAGCAGCGACGCCAGGGGGCGCGTGTACGAGCAGTACTTC
TRBD2 TRBJ2-3 17 TRBV25-1 NA CASSGIGLAGGTDTQYF TGTGCCAGCAGTGGGATAGGACTAGCGGGGGGCACAGATACGCAGTATTTC
TRBD2 TRBJ2-5 17 TRBV12-3/TRBV12-4 NA CASSLGLAGGRVETQYF TGTGCCAGCAGTTTGGGACTAGCGGGGGGGCGGGTCGAGACCCAGTACTTC
TRBD1 TRBJ2-7 13 TRBV18 few CASSPGQDHEQYF TGTGCCAGCTCACCCGGACAGGACCACGAGCAGTACTTC
NA TRBJ2-2 11 TRBV19 NA CASKVQGELFF TGTGCCAGTAAGGTACAGGGGGAGCTGTTTTTT
TRBD2 TRBJ2-4 16 TRBV20-1 few CSARKGLAGVENIQYF TGCAGTGCTAGAAAGGGACTAGCGGGAGTCGAAAACATTCAGTACTTC
TRBD2 TRBJ2-1 15 TRBV5-5 NA CASSPVAGGPIEQFF TGTGCCAGCAGCCCCGTGGCGGGAGGGCCGATAGAGCAGTTCTTC
NA TRBJ1-2 13 TRBV12-3/TRBV12-4 many CASSFGGIYGYTF TGTGCCAGCAGTTTCGGGGGGATCTATGGCTACACCTTC
NA TRBJ1-2 15 TRBV20-1 many CSASQNPTGRYGYTF TGCAGTGCTAGCCAAAACCCGACGGGACGGTATGGCTACACCTTC
NA TRBJ1-5 14 TRBV28 few CASRRTHSNQPQHF TGTGCCAGCAGACGGACCCATAGCAATCAGCCCCAGCATTTT
NA TRBJ1-4 12 TRBV15 many CATSRLGEKLFF TGTGCCACCAGCAGATTGGGAGAAAAACTGTTTTTT
NA TRBJ2-7 13 TRBV10-3 NA CAISELGVHEQYF TGTGCCATCAGTGAATTGGGGGTCCACGAGCAGTACTTC
NA TRBJ1-5 14 TRBV10-3 few CAISVEGGGQPQHF TGTGCCATCAGTGTGGAGGGGGGGGGGCAGCCCCAGCATTTT
NA TRBJ1-5 15 TRBV2 NA CASRRQGISNQPQHF TGTGCCAGTAGGAGGCAGGGGATCAGCAATCAGCCCCAGCATTTT
NA TRBJ1-2 12 TRBV7-6 many CASSFGQGSAIF NA
NA TRBJ2-4 14 TRBV6-1 NA CASSQTGRENIQYF TGTGCCAGCAGCCAGACAGGGAGGGAAAACATTCAGTACTTC
NA TRBJ1-1 13 TRBV25-1 many CASSELVIGEAFF TGTGCCAGCAGTGAACTGGTCATTGGTGAAGCTTTCTTT
NA TRBJ1-5 13 TRBV2 many CASNRELGQPQHF TGTGCCAGCAACAGGGAGTTAGGTCAGCCCCAGCATTTT
NA TRBJ1-6 15 TRBV4-2 NA CASSQDFTRSSPLHF TGTGCCAGCAGCCAAGATTTCACCCGGAGTTCACCCCTCCACTTT
NA TRBJ1-5 14 TRBV19 NA CASSAGRSNQPQHF TGTGCCAGTAGTGCCGGGAGAAGCAATCAGCCCCAGCATTTT
TRBD1 TRBJ2-3 14 TRBV24-1 many CATSRQGWTDTQYF TGTGCCACCAGTCGACAGGGATGGACAGATACGCAGTATTTT